These 18 T cell receptor beta chains were sequenced from one sample in a study of blood T cell repertoires in COVID-19. Profiled with immunoSEQ multiplex PCR; TCRdb holds only in-frame clones, not every one. In the table there are approximately 110,000 clones, 70% to 90% of which are singletons. The sample consisted of peripheral blood. The origin of the receptors is a woman in her 70s who had recovered from COVID-19.

The chain couples TRBV29-1 to TRBJ2-7; 13 nucleotides line up with TRBD2. Trimming removed 4 bases from V and 1 base from J; junction bases left unmatched: 4. Germline values: CDR1 SQVTM, CDR2 ANQGSEA. The CDR3 runs 15 residues. In DNA, the CDR3 is TGCAGCGTTGCCCGGACTAGCGGGAGATCCTACGAGCAGTACTTC. This sequence encodes CSVARTSGRSYEQYF.

V usage is TRBV3-1 (or the pseudogene TRBV3-2) and J usage is TRBJ2-3, with TRBD2 matching 11 bases. Germline CDR1 reads LGHDT; CDR2 reads YNNKEL (reference sequence). CDR3 length: 18 amino acids. The J segment lost 1 base and the V segment lost 3 bases, leaving 9 bases of the junction unmatched. The CDR3 here is CASSQGLAAPLGTDTQYF. CDR3 DNA sequence: TGTGCCAGCAGCCAGGGACTAGCGGCACCCCTTGGCACAGATACGCAGTATTTT.

The chain has TRBV18 and TRBJ2-5; 7 positions agree with TRBD2. The V gene's germline CDR1 is KGHSH and CDR2 LQKENI. CDR3 length: 15 residues. V was clipped by 1 base and J by 1 base; unmatched bases: 3. CDR3 DNA: TGTGCCAGCTCACCACGGGGGGGTTCCCAAGAGACCCAGTACTTC. The encoded protein is CASSPRGGSQETQYF. The full variable domain, in which reference TRBV18 and TRBJ2-5 provide the parts outside the CDR3, is NAGVMQNPRHLVRRRGQEARLRCSPMKGHSHVYWYRQLPEEGLKFMVYLQKENIIDESGMPKERFSAEFPKEGPSILRIQQVVRGDSAAYFCASSPRGGSQETQYFGPGTRLLVL.

The rearrangement uses TRBV5-4 and TRBJ2-5; TRBD1 aligns across 7 bases. The CDR3 covers 14 residues. The V gene's germline CDR1 is SGHNT and CDR2 YYREEE (reference sequence). V lost 4 bases and J lost 4; bases outside the gene matches: 7. CDR3 sequence: CASSEDRIRETQYF. The CDR3 nucleotides read TGTGCCAGCAGCGAGGACAGGATCCGAGAGACCCAGTACTTC.

The V gene is TRBV19, the J gene TRBJ1-2; D might be TRBD1 (5 bases). The germline V gene has CDR1 LNHDA and CDR2 SQIVND (reference sequence). CDR3 length: 16 amino acids. Trimming shortened V by 4 bases and J by 4 bases, and 19 bases separated the two germline ends. The CDR3 region has the DNA TGTGCCAGTAGTAGGAGGGGAGGCGGCCGGGGCTATGGCTACACCTTC. Translated: CASSRRGGGRGYGYTF. Looking up the rest from reference TRBV19 and TRBJ1-2 gives the full variable domain: DGGITQSPKYLFRKEGQNVTLSCEQNLNHDAMYWYRQDPGQGLRLIYYSQIVNDFQKGDIAEGYSVSREKKESFPLTVTSAQKNPTAFYLCASSRRGGGRGYGYTFGSGTRLTVV.

V usage is TRBV5-1 and J usage is TRBJ2-5; 8 bases align to TRBD2. The junction had 7 bases not matched to a gene; V was cut back by 0 bases and J by 3 bases. Germline V gene data show CDR1 as SGHRS and CDR2 as YFSETQ. The CDR3 length is 16 residues. The CDR3 DNA follows: TGCGCCAGCAGCTTGGGACCGTCAGCGGGGGAAGAGACCCAGTACTTC. Its translation is CASSLGPSAGEETQYF. The full variable domain, its missing parts supplied by reference TRBV5-1 and TRBJ2-5, is KAGVTQTPRYLIKTRGQQVTLSCSPISGHRSVSWYQQTPGQGLQFLFEYFSETQRNKGNFPGRFSGRQFSNSRSEMNVSTLELGDSALYLCASSLGPSAGEETQYFGPGTRLLVL.

The chain carries TRBV30 and TRBJ2-2; 7 bases agree with TRBD2. V lost 5 bases, J lost 1 base, and 13 bases stayed unmatched. The CDR3 loop spans 17 amino acids. The V gene's germline CDR1 is GTSNPN and CDR2 SVGIG (reference sequence). The CDR3: CAWAWGGLGGNTGELFF. The CDR3 nucleotides are TGTGCCTGGGCCTGGGGAGGGCTCGGGGGGAACACCGGGGAGCTGTTTTTT.

The gene calls are TRBV5-1 and TRBJ2-7; TRBD2 aligns across 8 bases. V lost 3 bases and J lost 2; bases outside the gene matches: 7. CDR1 SGHRS and CDR2 YFSETQ come from the germline V gene. This CDR3 has 15 residues. The CDR3 nucleotides read TGCGCCAGCAGCTCCTCCGGGACTAGAGCCTACGAGCAGTACTTC. Amino acid sequence: CASSSSGTRAYEQYF.

This chain links TRBV6-5 with TRBJ1-3; TRBD1 agrees at 9 bases. The CDR3 is 11 residues long. Trimming took 11 bases from V and 8 from J; bases not matched to a gene: 4. Per the germline V gene, CDR1 is MNHEY and CDR2 is SVGAGI. CDR3 DNA sequence: TGTGCCGGCGGACAGGGGTACACCATATATTTT. Encoded protein: CAGGQGYTIYF.

J is TRBJ2-2 and V is TRBV27, with 9 positions matching TRBD1. The CDR3 contains 15 residues. The V gene end was trimmed by 6 bases and the J gene end by 3 bases; junction bases not matched to a gene: 5. Germline lookup yields CDR1 MNHEY and CDR2 SMNVEV (reference sequence). CDR3 loop: CASRDGDRDTGELFF. The CDR3, as DNA: TGTGCCAGCAGGGACGGGGACAGGGACACCGGGGAGCTGTTTTTT.

V usage is TRBV10-3 and J usage is TRBJ2-7; 9 bases fit TRBD1. J lost 4 bases, V lost 6 bases, and 7 bases had no gene match. This CDR3 spans 14 amino acids. Per the germline V gene, CDR1 is ENHRY and CDR2 is SYGVKD. Written as DNA, the CDR3 is TGTGCCATCAGGCCGGGACAGGGAGGTTACGAGCAGTACTTC. It is translated as CAIRPGQGGYEQYF.

In regard to this clone: One end of the junction does not line up with germline, which may come from a read error. This sequence joins TRBV5-6 and TRBJ2-7, with 7 bases fitting TRBD1. The CDR3 is 12 amino acids. Per germline, CDR1 SGHDT and CDR2 YYEEEE. The CDR3: CASSSRVDRTDF. In DNA form, the CDR3 reads TGTGCCAGCAGCTCCCGAGTGGACAGGACCGACTTC.

The table lists this clone with a count of one. The J gene is TRBJ2-7, the V gene TRBV28, with D perhaps TRBD1 (5 bases). CDR1 and CDR2 (germline): MDHEN, SYDVKM. The CDR3 is 14 amino acids. The V and J ends lost 4 bases and 3 bases respectively, with 13 bases between them. The CDR3 is CASSSPAGHYEQYF. The CDR3 nucleotides are TGTGCCAGCAGTTCGCCCGCAGGACACTACGAGCAGTACTTC. Filled out from reference TRBV28 and TRBJ2-7, the complete variable domain reads DVKVTQSSRYLVKRTGEKVFLECVQDMDHENMFWYRQDPGLGLRLIYFSYDVKMKEKGDIPEGYSVSREKKERFSLILESASTNQTSMYLCASSSPAGHYEQYFGPGTRLTVT.

The V gene is TRBV7-9, the J gene TRBJ1-1; D is possibly TRBD1 (6 bases). Germline CDR1 reads SEHNR; CDR2 reads FQNEAQ (reference sequence). Trimming removed 3 bases from V and 6 bases from J, with 20 bases in between. The CDR3 runs 16 residues. The CDR3 bases are TGTGCCAGCAGCTTTAGGCAGGGGACCTATTTAGCTGAAGCTTTCTTT. Translation: CASSFRQGTYLAEAFF.

The chain combines TRBV24-1 with TRBJ2-3; D is unclear. The CDR3 runs to 14 residues. Between the trimmed V and J ends, which lost 7 bases and 4 bases, there was a span of 14 bases. CDR1 and CDR2 (germline): KGHDR, SFDVKD. The CDR3 region has the DNA TGTGCCACCAGCCCGAATCGGGTTTCAGATACGCAGTATTTT. Protein product: CATSPNRVSDTQYF.

This clone showed up just once. As DNA, the CDR3 is TGTGCCACCAGCAAAATTGCTAGCGGGGGACCATACAATGAGCAGTTCTTC. As protein: CATSKIASGGPYNEQFF. The chain uses TRBV15 and TRBJ2-1; TRBD2 aligns across 10 bases. Germline CDR1 LNHNV, CDR2 YYDKDF (reference sequence). This CDR3 contains 17 residues. The V gene end was trimmed by 4 bases and the J gene end by 4 bases; junction bases not matched to a gene: 10.

The V and J genes are TRBV2 and TRBJ2-5, with 11 bases that match TRBD2. This CDR3 contains 13 residues. With V trimmed by 6 bases and J by 13 bases, 10 bases remained unmatched. The germline CDR1 and CDR2 sequences are SNHLY and FYNNEI. This CDR3 reads CASSLLAGGRGYF. The CDR3 nucleotides are TGTGCCAGCAGCCTTCTAGCGGGAGGCCGAGGGTACTTC.

The chain recombines TRBV6-2 or TRBV6-3 with TRBJ2-1, with 14 bases fitting TRBD2. The CDR3 totals 16 residues. Germline CDR1 MNHEY, CDR2 SVGEGT. The V gene end was trimmed by 2 bases and the J gene end by 5 bases; junction bases not matched to a gene: 2. CDR3 amino acids: CASSYRLAGGHNEQFF. CDR3 bases: TGTGCCAGCAGTTACCGACTAGCGGGAGGGCACAATGAGCAGTTCTTC.